Sequencing of this T cell receptor beta chain was carried out in a study of low-dose radiotherapy and immunotherapy resistance in tumors. The wider study: Cohort 1 was given 0.5 Gy fractions every 2 weeks, 6.5 Gy in total. One day before radiation and immunotherapy, intravenous cyclophosphamide 200 mg/m2 was administered, with this repeated every two weeks.

Primers targeting TRAV and TRBV primed first-strand cDNA, covering alpha and beta chains. PCR amplification of the TCRs was performed with Phusion for 20 PCR cycles, and it relied on a constant-region primer together with a V-primer adapter. TCRdb used MiXCR to reprocess the reads, holding one entry per CDR3 protein. The sample includes roughly 13,000 distinct CDR3 sequences, approximately 57% of them seen just once. Germline assignment: CDR1 SQVTM and CDR2 ANQGSEA. The length of the CDR3 is 14 residues. The treatment that donors received included nivolumab, ipilimumab, aspirin, low-dose cyclophosphamide and low-dose radiotherapy. This clonotype has a handful of counts. Germline is not matched at one junction end, which may reflect a read error.

The sequence was collected from a human donor with advanced metastatic prostate, ovarian, gallbladder or colorectal cancer (not recorded which). This table probably holds off-target reads from a library built for another chain. This chain connects TRBV29-1 to TRBJ2-7, with D maybe TRBD2 (5 bases). As DNA, the CDR3 is TGCAGCGTTGAAGTTAGCGAGGGCCAGGCGGTCCGTGACTTC. Its translation is CSVEVSEGQAVRDF.